The rows below give T cell receptor beta chains drawn from one sample of a study of T cell responses to AZD1222 COVID-19 vaccine. Some clones are missing from TCRdb's copy, which holds only in-frame ones; the method was immunoSEQ multiplex PCR. This table has around 56,000 clones, around 92% appearing once. Sequenced material: peripheral blood, taken 28 days after the second AZD1222 dose. These receptors were taken from an adult who received the AZD1222 COVID-19 vaccine. Both conserved end residues are trimmed from each CDR3. Each record gives: V gene, J gene, clone size, CDR3 protein. The size entry is marked missing in some rows and otherwise reads once, few, many or a size class.

TRBV5-1	TRBJ1-1	-	ASSLRQGGNTEAF
TRBV19	TRBJ1-5	-	ASSRGNQPQH
TRBV19	TRBJ2-1	-	ASSIPTSGRSEQF
TRBV6-5	TRBJ1-2	-	ASTRSGKGNYGYT
TRBV2	TRBJ2-1	-	ASSKIAGPYNEQF
TRBV2	TRBJ2-2	few	ASSDSSGDTGELF
TRBV2	TRBJ1-2	-	ASSEVTEDYGYT
TRBV27	TRBJ1-2	once	ASRTLSIGTGRAGGYT
TRBV7-6	TRBJ1-1	-	ASSPTLNTEAF
TRBV7-2	TRBJ2-6	-	ASAGAGVNGANVLT
TRBV6-5	TRBJ1-2	-	ASVEGNNYGYT
TRBV7-8	TRBJ1-2	-	ASSSRDSYGYT
TRBV11-3	TRBJ1-1	-	ASSLGRNTEAF
TRBV3-1/TRBV3-2	TRBJ2-7	-	ASSQDMRGGSYEQY
TRBV9	TRBJ2-1	-	ASSAPQEREHSYNEQF
TRBV28	TRBJ1-5	-	ASSFIGLLANQPQH
TRBV6-6	TRBJ1-1	-	ASSYAQKNTEAF
TRBV24-1	TRBJ1-2	-	ATGSGYGYT
TRBV11-2	TRBJ2-7	-	ASSPDLAGGPVR
TRBV5-4	TRBJ1-1	-	ASSTEDRNTEAF
TRBV4-2	TRBJ2-2	-	ASSQSLAGGLRTVTGELF
TRBV12-3/TRBV12-4	TRBJ2-1	-	ASSLGQYNEQF
TRBV30	TRBJ2-4	-	AWSTGNIAKNIQY
TRBV5-4	TRBJ1-1	-	ASSTNVGTEAF
TRBV19	TRBJ2-2	-	ASSIQGQMNTGELF
TRBV5-1	TRBJ2-2	-	ASSFGQANTGELF
TRBV18	TRBJ2-3	-	ASSPASGTDTQY
TRBV9	TRBJ2-1	-	ASSKGGLSYNEQF
TRBV3-1/TRBV3-2	TRBJ2-7	-	ASSHRSTEGRGEQY
TRBV5-1	TRBJ2-1	-	ASSPLGAGGPMNNEQF
TRBV30	TRBJ1-1	-	AWSVSNTEAF
TRBV10-3	TRBJ1-6	-	AISEVARNSPLH
TRBV7-2	TRBJ1-2	-	ASSSGGEKANYGYT
TRBV12-3/TRBV12-4	TRBJ1-2	once	ASSPQNNYGYT
TRBV11-2	TRBJ2-7	-	ASSPLQRSSSYEQY
TRBV7-8	TRBJ2-3	-	ASSPERAASTDTQY